This is a list of T cell receptor beta chains from one sample in a study of molecular identifiers for immune sequencing clone quantification. From the PCR reads, TCRdb called clonotypes with MiXCR, one entry per CDR3 protein. The sample includes around 480,000 distinct CDR3 sequences, 25% of them seen just once. Sequencing was done on a sample of naive CD8+ T cells from blood, with Jurkat cell RNA spiked in. The receptors stem from a human donor in good health. Some libraries in this study had Jurkat cell RNA spiked in. The CDR3 runs from the conserved cysteine through the conserved F or W. Each record gives: CDR3 DNA, CDR3 protein, V gene, clone size, J gene, D gene. The D gene is left open where the match is weak. Only some rows state a clone size, as once, few, many or a class for expanded clones.

CDR3nt: TGTGCCAGCAGCCAAGAAGTCGGGGGGGCCCCGAATGAGCAGTTCTTC
CDR3aa: CASSQEVGGAPNEQFF
v_gene: TRBV14
abundance: .
j_gene: TRBJ2-1
d_gene: TRBD2

CDR3nt: TGTGCCAGCAGCCCATCGGGGGCTGAAGCTTTCTTT
CDR3aa: CASSPSGAEAFF
v_gene: TRBV11-2
abundance: many
j_gene: TRBJ1-1
d_gene: .

CDR3nt: TGCAGCGTTGACAGCACAGATACGCAGTATTTT
CDR3aa: CSVDSTDTQYF
v_gene: TRBV29-1
abundance: many
j_gene: TRBJ2-3
d_gene: .

CDR3nt: TGCAGTGCTAGAGACCGGACTAGCTCATTTTACGAGCAGTACTTC
CDR3aa: CSARDRTSSFYEQYF
v_gene: TRBV20-1
abundance: .
j_gene: TRBJ2-7
d_gene: TRBD2

CDR3nt: TGTGCCAGCAGTTTAGCAGCCGGGGACGTCGACGAGCAGTACTTC
CDR3aa: CASSLAAGDVDEQYF
v_gene: TRBV27
abundance: .
j_gene: TRBJ2-7
d_gene: .

CDR3nt: TGTGCCAGCAGCCACCCCCCGCTTCCCTACGAGCAGTACTTC
CDR3aa: CASSHPPLPYEQYF
v_gene: TRBV7-9
abundance: few
j_gene: TRBJ2-7
d_gene: .

CDR3nt: TGTGCCAGCAGTGCACACTCGGGCGAGCAGTACTTC
CDR3aa: CASSAHSGEQYF
v_gene: TRBV27
abundance: few
j_gene: TRBJ2-7
d_gene: .

CDR3nt: TGCAGTGCCCGGGACCTCTACGCCTACGAGCAGTACTTC
CDR3aa: CSARDLYAYEQYF
v_gene: TRBV20-1
abundance: .
j_gene: TRBJ2-7
d_gene: .

CDR3nt: TGTGCCAGCATCATGGGGGCGCGACTAGCGGGAGGGAGCTCCTACAATGAGCAGTTCTTC
CDR3aa: CASIMGARLAGGSSYNEQFF
v_gene: TRBV28
abundance: .
j_gene: TRBJ2-1
d_gene: TRBD2

CDR3nt: TGTGCCAGCGGAACACAGGGGTTTACAGATACGCAGTATTTT
CDR3aa: CASGTQGFTDTQYF
v_gene: TRBV13
abundance: few
j_gene: TRBJ2-3
d_gene: TRBD1

CDR3nt: TGTGCCAGCAGCTTAGTGGGACAGGGGTACACTGAAGCTTTCTTT
CDR3aa: CASSLVGQGYTEAFF
v_gene: TRBV7-9
abundance: .
j_gene: TRBJ1-1
d_gene: TRBD1

CDR3nt: TGTGCCAGCAGATCCCTGGCCGGGGAGCTGTTTTTT
CDR3aa: CASRSLAGELFF
v_gene: TRBV2
abundance: many
j_gene: TRBJ2-2
d_gene: .

CDR3nt: TGCGCCAGCAGTGAGTTCGGGAGAACCAAAAACATTCAGTACTTC
CDR3aa: CASSEFGRTKNIQYF
v_gene: TRBV10-2
abundance: few
j_gene: TRBJ2-4
d_gene: .

CDR3nt: TGCGCCAGCAGCCAAGGCCCAGCGGGGGTCTACGAGCAGTACTTC
CDR3aa: CASSQGPAGVYEQYF
v_gene: TRBV4-3
abundance: few
j_gene: TRBJ2-7
d_gene: TRBD2

CDR3nt: TGTGCCAGCAGTGAGGAGGGAACGACGTTCTCTGAAGCTTTCTTT
CDR3aa: CASSEEGTTFSEAFF
v_gene: TRBV2
abundance: few
j_gene: TRBJ1-1
d_gene: .

CDR3nt: TGTGCCAGCAGTTTACAGGGTTGGTACGAGCAGTACTTC
CDR3aa: CASSLQGWYEQYF
v_gene: TRBV6-5
abundance: few
j_gene: TRBJ2-7
d_gene: .

CDR3nt: TGTGCCAGCAGTTACCCCGACAGGTTATGCACACACAGCACAGATACGCAGTATTTT
CDR3aa: CASSYPDRLCTHSTDTQYF
v_gene: TRBV6-5
abundance: few
j_gene: TRBJ2-3
d_gene: .

CDR3nt: TGCGCCAGCAGGTCGGATCATGAGCAGTTCTTC
CDR3aa: CASRSDHEQFF
v_gene: TRBV4-3
abundance: few
j_gene: TRBJ2-1
d_gene: .

CDR3nt: TGTGCCAGCACCCGAACGACTAGCGGGAGTTGGCGTGAGCAGTTCTTC
CDR3aa: CASTRTTSGSWREQFF
v_gene: TRBV28
abundance: .
j_gene: TRBJ2-1
d_gene: TRBD2

CDR3nt: TGCGCCAGCAGTCCTCGCCACCACCTTTATCCAGATACGCAGTATTTT
CDR3aa: CASSPRHHLYPDTQYF
v_gene: TRBV23-1
abundance: many
j_gene: TRBJ2-3
d_gene: .

CDR3nt: TGTGCCAGCAGCCCCGCCCAGAGGGCCTACGAGCAGTACTTC
CDR3aa: CASSPAQRAYEQYF
v_gene: TRBV12-3/TRBV12-4
abundance: .
j_gene: TRBJ2-7
d_gene: .

CDR3nt: TGTGCCACCAGCCGCAGGGCAGGTGAAAAACTGTTTTTT
CDR3aa: CATSRRAGEKLFF
v_gene: TRBV15
abundance: few
j_gene: TRBJ1-4
d_gene: .

CDR3nt: TGTGCCAGCAGTGCACGGACAGGGAGCTCCTACAATGAGCAGTTCTTC
CDR3aa: CASSARTGSSYNEQFF
v_gene: TRBV2
abundance: few
j_gene: TRBJ2-1
d_gene: TRBD1

CDR3nt: TGTGCCAGTAGTATAGATCGAACCCCGCAGCCCCAGCATTTT
CDR3aa: CASSIDRTPQPQHF
v_gene: TRBV19
abundance: few
j_gene: TRBJ1-5
d_gene: .

CDR3nt: TGTGCCAGTAACAGGGTAGCGAACACCGTGGAGCTGTTTTTT
CDR3aa: CASNRVANTVELFF
v_gene: TRBV5-3
abundance: .
j_gene: TRBJ2-2
d_gene: .

CDR3nt: TGTGCCAGCAGCTTGACAGAGAACACTGAAGCTTTCTTT
CDR3aa: CASSLTENTEAFF
v_gene: TRBV27
abundance: many
j_gene: TRBJ1-1
d_gene: .

CDR3nt: TGTGCCAGCAGTCTGGGACAGGGGGCATGGCTCGGTGATGAGCAGTACTTC
CDR3aa: CASSLGQGAWLGDEQYF
v_gene: TRBV27
abundance: .
j_gene: TRBJ2-7
d_gene: TRBD1

CDR3nt: TGTGCCAGCAGTTCGTCTCATAGCGGGAGGACCTACGAGCAGTACTTC
CDR3aa: CASSSSHSGRTYEQYF
v_gene: TRBV27
abundance: .
j_gene: TRBJ2-7
d_gene: TRBD2

CDR3nt: TGCGCCAGCAGTCAAAGCAAGCCCAGGAGGGGGCGCAAGCGCACAGATACGCAGTATTTT
CDR3aa: CASSQSKPRRGRKRTDTQYF
v_gene: TRBV23-1
abundance: .
j_gene: TRBJ2-3
d_gene: .

CDR3nt: TGTGCCAGCACTGATCCCGGACTTAAGGATAGCTCCTACAATGAGCAGTTCTTC
CDR3aa: CASTDPGLKDSSYNEQFF
v_gene: TRBV6-6
abundance: few
j_gene: TRBJ2-1
d_gene: .

CDR3nt: TGTGCTAGTGGTTCACAGGGTTATGAGCAGTTCTTC
CDR3aa: CASGSQGYEQFF
v_gene: TRBV12-5
abundance: .
j_gene: TRBJ2-1
d_gene: .

CDR3nt: TGCGCCAGCAGCCAAGGAGGGGGGGTCCAGTTCTTC
CDR3aa: CASSQGGGVQFF
v_gene: TRBV4-3
abundance: .
j_gene: TRBJ2-1
d_gene: .